The 11 T cell receptor beta chains below all came from one sample that was sequenced in a study of blood T cell repertoires in COVID-19. Profiled with immunoSEQ multiplex PCR; TCRdb holds only in-frame clones, not every one. Among about 160,000 clones listed, approximately 87% were seen once. The sequencing input was PBMCs or T cells enriched from blood (not recorded which). Every receptor here comes from a woman in her forties or fifties who had recovered from COVID-19.

The chain has TRBV24-1 and TRBJ1-1, with 8 bases aligning to TRBD1. The CDR3 runs 14 residues. CDR1 is KGHDR, CDR2 SFDVKD, per germline. Germline trimming cut 10 bases from V and 1 base from J; bases unmatched to any gene: 7. The CDR3 region is CATQAGQGNTEAFF. DNA of the CDR3: TGTGCCACTCAGGCCGGACAGGGGAACACTGAAGCTTTCTTT.

The gene calls are TRBV27 and TRBJ2-3; 10 positions match TRBD2. CDR3 length: 15 residues. The ends lost 4 bases at V and 3 bases at J; junction bases unmatched: 4. Germline lookup yields CDR1 MNHEY and CDR2 SMNVEV (reference sequence). The CDR3 reads CASSSPSGGTDTQYF. Written as DNA, the CDR3 is TGTGCCAGCAGTTCGCCTAGCGGGGGAACAGATACGCAGTATTTT.

In this sample, this clone turned up once. The rearrangement joins TRBV18 to TRBJ1-2; 8 nucleotides match TRBD1. Unmatched junction bases numbered 5, after V lost 3 bases and J lost 8 bases. CDR1 and CDR2 (germline): KGHSH, LQKENI. The CDR3 has 13 amino acids. The CDR3 loop is CASSPDRDRGYTF. CDR3 coding DNA: TGTGCCAGCTCACCGGACAGGGACCGCGGCTACACCTTC.

The chain joins TRBV5-1 to TRBJ2-2; TRBD2 aligns across 11 bases. Germline CDR1 SGHRS, CDR2 YFSETQ. The CDR3 totals 16 residues. The V segment lost 3 bases and the J segment 5 bases; nucleotides outside the gene matches: 6. CDR3 amino acids: CASSSLLAGATGELFF. CDR3 in DNA: TGCGCCAGCAGCTCCCTACTAGCGGGGGCTACCGGGGAGCTGTTTTTT.

This clone came up once. The chain links TRBV5-6 to TRBJ1-1, with a weak D call TRBD1 (5 bases). Germline CDR1 and CDR2: SGHDT and YYEEEE. CDR3 length: 14 amino acids. Trimming shortened V by 2 bases and J by 1 base, and 9 bases separated the two germline ends. CDR3 region: CASSFTGWNTEAFF. CDR3 sequence (DNA): TGTGCCAGCAGCTTTACAGGTTGGAACACTGAAGCTTTCTTT.

This clone was found a few times. The CDR3 nucleotides read TGTGCCAGCCGCCCACCTGGGGGGACAGGGCTCCCCACCTTC. This encodes CASRPPGGTGLPTF. The V gene is TRBV7-6, the J gene TRBJ1-2; TRBD1 matches 9 bases. With 8 bases clipped from V and 13 bases from J, the junction kept 17 bases outside the gene matches. The CDR3 contains 14 residues. Looked up from germline, CDR1 is SGHVS and CDR2 is FNYEAQ.

The V call is TRBV27, the J call TRBJ1-3; 7 nucleotides match TRBD1. Trimming cost V 6 bases and J 7 bases; bases outside gene matches: 9. CDR3 length: 14 residues. From germline, CDR1 is MNHEY and CDR2 SMNVEV (reference sequence). CDR3: CASSPLGQLNTIYF. For the CDR3, the DNA is TGTGCCAGCAGCCCCCTGGGACAGCTGAACACCATATATTTT.

This chain uses TRBV6-2 or TRBV6-3 with TRBJ2-6; 8 positions agree with TRBD1. With V trimmed by 0 bases and J by 0 bases, 7 bases remained unmatched. This CDR3 has 19 amino acids. Looked up from germline, CDR1 is MNHEY and CDR2 is SVGEGT. CDR3 sequence: CASSYSITGGFSGANVLTF. DNA for the CDR3: TGTGCCAGCAGTTACTCGATTACAGGGGGATTCTCTGGGGCCAACGTCCTGACTTTC.

This chain links TRBV11-3 with TRBJ2-7; TRBD1 agrees at 10 bases. This CDR3 comprises 15 residues. J gave up 5 bases and V 4 bases, and 8 bases lay outside the gene matches. Per the germline V gene, CDR1 is SGHNT and CDR2 is YENEEA. The CDR3 loop is CASSSRQGAIDEQYF. The CDR3 DNA is TGTGCCAGCAGCTCGCGACAGGGGGCAATCGACGAGCAGTACTTC.

The gene calls are TRBV4-1 and TRBJ2-5; 9 bases match TRBD2. Germline CDR1 and CDR2: MGHRA and YSYEKL. CDR3 length: 20 amino acids. V dropped 0 bases and J dropped 2; count of bases not matched to a gene: 16. CDR3 residues: CASSQDYQGGAGGPQETQYF. The CDR3 bases are TGCGCCAGCAGCCAAGATTATCAGGGGGGAGCGGGGGGACCTCAAGAGACCCAGTACTTC.

The rearrangement links TRBV19 to TRBJ1-3; 9 bases map to TRBD1. The CDR3 loop spans 16 amino acids. V was pared by 9 bases and J by 0 bases, with 9 bases of the junction left unmatched. The germline V gene has CDR1 LNHDA and CDR2 SQIVND (reference sequence). CDR3 in DNA: TGTGCCAGCATTCCGGGACAGGGCGTCTCTGGAAACACCATATATTTT. Its translation: CASIPGQGVSGNTIYF. Full variable domain (missing parts from reference TRBV19 and TRBJ1-3): DGGITQSPKYLFRKEGQNVTLSCEQNLNHDAMYWYRQDPGQGLRLIYYSQIVNDFQKGDIAEGYSVSREKKESFPLTVTSAQKNPTAFYLCASIPGQGVSGNTIYFGEGSWLTVV.